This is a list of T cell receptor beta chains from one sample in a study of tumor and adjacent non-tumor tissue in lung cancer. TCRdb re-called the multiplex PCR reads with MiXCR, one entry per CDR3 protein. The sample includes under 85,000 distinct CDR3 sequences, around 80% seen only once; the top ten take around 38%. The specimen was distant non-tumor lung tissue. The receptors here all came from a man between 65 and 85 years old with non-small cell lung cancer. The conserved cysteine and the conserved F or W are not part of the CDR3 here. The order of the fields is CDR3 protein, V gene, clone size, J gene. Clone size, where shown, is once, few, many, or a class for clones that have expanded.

CDR3aa: ASSPPNTGGTEAL
v_gene: TRBV11-2
abundance: NA
j_gene: TRBJ1-1

CDR3aa: AGSLGTGGNLPQH
v_gene: TRBV12-3/TRBV12-4
abundance: NA
j_gene: TRBJ1-5

CDR3aa: SARVSFLLAEQF
v_gene: TRBV20-1
abundance: NA
j_gene: TRBJ2-1

CDR3aa: ASSLYTLTDTGEL
v_gene: TRBV5-1
abundance: NA
j_gene: TRBJ2-2

CDR3aa: ASGRAGERQPQH
v_gene: TRBV6-2/TRBV6-3
abundance: NA
j_gene: TRBJ1-5

CDR3aa: ASSKKTPGQGGTGVLF
v_gene: TRBV5-4
abundance: NA
j_gene: TRBJ2-2

CDR3aa: TSSLQGVANEHF
v_gene: TRBV11-2
abundance: NA
j_gene: TRBJ2-1

CDR3aa: ASGSVDRDRTHEQY
v_gene: TRBV5-6
abundance: NA
j_gene: TRBJ2-7

CDR3aa: ASIESRGQGPTEAF
v_gene: TRBV10-1
abundance: NA
j_gene: TRBJ1-1

CDR3aa: SVSLRHGEKLF
v_gene: TRBV20-1
abundance: NA
j_gene: TRBJ1-4

CDR3aa: ASSFGGTGTGALEQY
v_gene: TRBV5-6
abundance: many
j_gene: TRBJ2-7

CDR3aa: ASSLIWTRRDTQY
v_gene: TRBV11-2
abundance: NA
j_gene: TRBJ2-5

CDR3aa: ASSLPLTGTEAL
v_gene: TRBV28
abundance: NA
j_gene: TRBJ1-1

CDR3aa: ASSYSGLAGGYTGRLF
v_gene: TRBV6-5
abundance: NA
j_gene: TRBJ2-2

CDR3aa: ASGLGGSQPQH
v_gene: TRBV4-1
abundance: many
j_gene: TRBJ1-5

CDR3aa: TNSYWGTGELF
v_gene: TRBV6-5
abundance: NA
j_gene: TRBJ2-2

CDR3aa: ASRHTGPLQSPLY
v_gene: TRBV4-1
abundance: NA
j_gene: TRBJ1-6

CDR3aa: AISRGLAGDGETRY
v_gene: TRBV10-3
abundance: NA
j_gene: TRBJ2-5

CDR3aa: ASSIASWNKSYNEQF
v_gene: TRBV5-1
abundance: NA
j_gene: TRBJ2-1

CDR3aa: AVSESRDATGELS
v_gene: TRBV10-3
abundance: NA
j_gene: TRBJ2-2

CDR3aa: TSSVGRSSTGELF
v_gene: TRBV10-1
abundance: NA
j_gene: TRBJ2-2

CDR3aa: ASSRRGSYNEQF
v_gene: TRBV28
abundance: NA
j_gene: TRBJ2-1

CDR3aa: NARTSGMVF
v_gene: TRBV29-1
abundance: few
j_gene: TRBJ2-7

CDR3aa: ASSLPPEDTQY
v_gene: TRBV28
abundance: NA
j_gene: TRBJ2-3

CDR3aa: ASSQYGADPWVRIYNEQF
v_gene: TRBV4-2
abundance: NA
j_gene: TRBJ2-1

CDR3aa: TSSLVGTGVPGKLF
v_gene: TRBV11-2
abundance: once
j_gene: TRBJ2-2

CDR3aa: SVEAGADEKLF
v_gene: TRBV29-1
abundance: many
j_gene: TRBJ1-4

CDR3aa: ASSLDQGGRYDQY
v_gene: TRBV11-2
abundance: NA
j_gene: TRBJ2-7

CDR3aa: ASSSFLRVSSYNEQF
v_gene: TRBV11-1
abundance: few
j_gene: TRBJ2-1

CDR3aa: SAKSYLQAGQGTQY
v_gene: TRBV29-1
abundance: NA
j_gene: TRBJ2-5

CDR3aa: AFSGAGNPYEQF
v_gene: TRBV10-3
abundance: NA
j_gene: NA

CDR3aa: ASNRTLARERDEQY
v_gene: TRBV4-1
abundance: NA
j_gene: TRBJ2-7

CDR3aa: ACSLGRAVYEQY
v_gene: TRBV12-3/TRBV12-4
abundance: NA
j_gene: TRBJ2-7

CDR3aa: SVDGQGGIGELF
v_gene: TRBV29-1
abundance: once
j_gene: TRBJ2-2

CDR3aa: ASSRSTRRTYEQY
v_gene: TRBV4-3
abundance: NA
j_gene: TRBJ2-7

CDR3aa: ARSSGIGGSRANVLT
v_gene: TRBV6-5
abundance: once
j_gene: TRBJ2-6

CDR3aa: ASNNRGLPLH
v_gene: TRBV7-9
abundance: NA
j_gene: TRBJ1-6

CDR3aa: ASSPGHKFEAF
v_gene: TRBV19
abundance: NA
j_gene: TRBJ1-1

CDR3aa: ANSRTGGITDTQY
v_gene: TRBV12-3/TRBV12-4
abundance: many
j_gene: TRBJ2-3

CDR3aa: SAGTEHSIQPQH
v_gene: TRBV20-1
abundance: NA
j_gene: TRBJ1-5

CDR3aa: ASSLGGYENIQY
v_gene: TRBV7-8
abundance: NA
j_gene: TRBJ2-4

CDR3aa: ASSLAPSGSGGKQETQY
v_gene: TRBV5-1
abundance: NA
j_gene: TRBJ2-5

CDR3aa: ASYLRQGFSNEQF
v_gene: TRBV14
abundance: NA
j_gene: TRBJ2-1

CDR3aa: SVADRLQETQN
v_gene: TRBV29-1
abundance: NA
j_gene: TRBJ2-5

CDR3aa: AISGQGGETQY
v_gene: TRBV10-3
abundance: many
j_gene: TRBJ2-5

CDR3aa: ASSQVPSNSGELF
v_gene: TRBV4-1
abundance: NA
j_gene: TRBJ2-2

CDR3aa: ARCDRLKTEAF
v_gene: TRBV6-5
abundance: NA
j_gene: TRBJ1-1

CDR3aa: SVRPHSYEQH
v_gene: TRBV29-1
abundance: NA
j_gene: TRBJ2-7

CDR3aa: ASSYDSSQPQH
v_gene: TRBV28
abundance: NA
j_gene: TRBJ1-5

CDR3aa: ASSFRRKNEAF
v_gene: TRBV11-3
abundance: NA
j_gene: TRBJ1-1

CDR3aa: ASSLGTGRNQPQD
v_gene: TRBV12-3/TRBV12-4
abundance: NA
j_gene: TRBJ1-5